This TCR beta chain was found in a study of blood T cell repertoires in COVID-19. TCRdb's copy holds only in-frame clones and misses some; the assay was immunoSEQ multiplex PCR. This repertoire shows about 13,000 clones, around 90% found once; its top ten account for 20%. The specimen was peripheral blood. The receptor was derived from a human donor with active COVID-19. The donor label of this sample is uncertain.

The DNA of the CDR3 is TGTGCCAGCTCACCACCGGGACAGGGCCTTTCTGGGGCCAACGTCCTGACTTTC. This encodes CASSPPGQGLSGANVLTF. The V and J genes are TRBV18 and TRBJ2-6; 9 bases align to TRBD1. The V gene end was trimmed by 0 bases and the J gene end by 1 base; junction bases not matched to a gene: 4. This CDR3 region has 18 residues. Germline V gene lookup returns CDR1 KGHSH and CDR2 LQKENI. Variable domain in full (rest from reference TRBV18 and TRBJ2-6): NAGVMQNPRHLVRRRGQEARLRCSPMKGHSHVYWYRQLPEEGLKFMVYLQKENIIDESGMPKERFSAEFPKEGPSILRIQQVVRGDSAAYFCASSPPGQGLSGANVLTFGAGSRLTVL.